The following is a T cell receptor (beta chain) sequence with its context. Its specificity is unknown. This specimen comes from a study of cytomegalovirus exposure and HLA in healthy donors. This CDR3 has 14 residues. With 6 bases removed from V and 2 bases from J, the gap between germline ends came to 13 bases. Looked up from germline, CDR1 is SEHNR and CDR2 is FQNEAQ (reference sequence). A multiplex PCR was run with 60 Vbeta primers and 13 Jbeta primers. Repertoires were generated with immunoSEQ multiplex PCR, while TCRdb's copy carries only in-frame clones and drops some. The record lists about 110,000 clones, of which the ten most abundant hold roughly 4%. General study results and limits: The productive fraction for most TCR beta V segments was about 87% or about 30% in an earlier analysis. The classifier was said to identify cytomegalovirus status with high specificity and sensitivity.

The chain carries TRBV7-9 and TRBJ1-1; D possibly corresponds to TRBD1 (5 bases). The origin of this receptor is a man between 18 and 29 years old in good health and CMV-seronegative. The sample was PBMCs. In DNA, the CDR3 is TGTGCCAGCAGGTCGGGGGGGGGTAACACTGAAGCTTTCTTT. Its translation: CASRSGGGNTEAFF.